This TCR beta chain was sequenced for a study of T cell responses to AZD1222 COVID-19 vaccine. TCRdb keeps only in-frame clones here, not all; method: immunoSEQ multiplex PCR. Among roughly 140,000 clones listed, about nine tenths were seen once. Study-level results: The span of vaccine-associated CD4 TCRs extended across spike, with dominance at 160-218 and 743-854. Regions left unmutated in variants are reportedly the target of nearly half of spike-specific TCRs.

The germline CDR1 and CDR2 sequences are SGDLS and YYNGEE. V shed 0 bases and J shed 2 bases, with 28 bases lying between them. This CDR3 has 21 amino acids. Remarks on this clone: Antigen unknown.

The chain joins TRBV9 to TRBJ2-3, with a tentative D call TRBD2 (7 bases). Sequenced material: peripheral blood, taken on day 0 of AZD1222 vaccination. This receptor was taken from an adult in good health. This CDR3 is CASSVGAGEGHKTRHTDTQYF. CDR3 DNA: TGTGCCAGCAGCGTAGGGGCAGGGGAGGGACATAAGACAAGGCACACAGATACGCAGTATTTT.